This T cell receptor beta chain appears in the sequencing data of a study of cytomegalovirus exposure and HLA in healthy donors. The primer mix had 60 Vbeta and 13 Jbeta primers. Assay used: immunoSEQ multiplex PCR; TCRdb lists only in-frame clones, some missing. The ten top clones account for 3.6%, within a sample of some 120,000 clones. This CDR3 has 13 amino acids. V was pared by 4 bases and J by 5 bases, with 9 bases between. Germline V gene sequence: CDR1 SNHLY, CDR2 FYNNEI. Concerning this clone itself: Its antigen is unidentified.

Regarding the study as a whole: Earlier findings revealed that most TCR beta V segments proved productive either about 87% or about 30% of the time.

The sequenced material came from PBMCs. This TCR derives from a man aged 18 to 29 in good health and CMV-seronegative. The V and J genes are TRBV2 and TRBJ2-1; perhaps TRBD2 as D (6 bases). CDR3 sequence (DNA): TGTGCCAGCAGTGCGGCGGGGCACAATGAGCAGTTCTTC. It translates to CASSAAGHNEQFF.